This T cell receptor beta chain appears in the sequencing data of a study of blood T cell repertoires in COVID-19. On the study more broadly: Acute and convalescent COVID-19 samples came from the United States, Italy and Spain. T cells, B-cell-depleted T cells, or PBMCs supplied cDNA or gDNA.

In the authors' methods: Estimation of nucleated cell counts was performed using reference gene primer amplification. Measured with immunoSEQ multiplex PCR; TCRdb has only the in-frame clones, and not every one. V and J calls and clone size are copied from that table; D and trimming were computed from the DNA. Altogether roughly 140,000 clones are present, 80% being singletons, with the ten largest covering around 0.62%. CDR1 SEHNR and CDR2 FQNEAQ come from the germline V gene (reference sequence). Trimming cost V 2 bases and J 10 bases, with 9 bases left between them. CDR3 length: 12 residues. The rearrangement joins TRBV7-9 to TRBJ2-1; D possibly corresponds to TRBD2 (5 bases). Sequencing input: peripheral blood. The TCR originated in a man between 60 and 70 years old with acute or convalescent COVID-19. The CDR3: CASSLSPGEQFF. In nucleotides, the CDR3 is TGTGCCAGCAGCTTAAGTCCGGGGGAGCAGTTCTTC.